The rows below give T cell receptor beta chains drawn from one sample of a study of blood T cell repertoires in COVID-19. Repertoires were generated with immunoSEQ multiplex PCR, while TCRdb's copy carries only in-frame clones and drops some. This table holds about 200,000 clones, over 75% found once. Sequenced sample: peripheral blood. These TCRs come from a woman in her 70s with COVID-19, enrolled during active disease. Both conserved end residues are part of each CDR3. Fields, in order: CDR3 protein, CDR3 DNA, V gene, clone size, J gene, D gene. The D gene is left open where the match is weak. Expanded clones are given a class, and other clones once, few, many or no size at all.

CASSEALKGDTEAFF,TGTGCCAGCAGTGAAGCTCTTAAGGGGGATACTGAAGCTTTCTTT,TRBV6-1,.,TRBJ1-1,.
CASTLGGQGQPQHF,TGTGCCAGCACTCTAGGAGGGCAAGGTCAGCCCCAGCATTTT,TRBV7-9,.,TRBJ1-5,.
CASSFLGGETQYF,TGTGCCAGCAGCTTCCTAGGGGGAGAGACCCAGTACTTC,TRBV3-1/TRBV3-2,.,TRBJ2-5,.
CASSPRQGETEAFF,TGTGCCAGCAGCCCCCGACAGGGGGAGACTGAAGCTTTCTTT,TRBV9,once,TRBJ1-1,TRBD1
CASSPQGIGETQYF,TGTGCCAGCTCACCGCAGGGGATTGGGGAGACCCAGTACTTC,TRBV18,.,TRBJ2-5,.
CASSVEGTSGSFGTDTQYF,TGTGCCAGCAGCGTAGAGGGGACTAGCGGTTCTTTCGGCACAGATACGCAGTATTTT,TRBV9,.,TRBJ2-3,TRBD2
CASSVLAGTTDTQYF,TGTGCCAGCAGCGTACTAGCGGGGACCACAGATACGCAGTATTTT,TRBV9,.,TRBJ2-3,TRBD2
CASIPWTSRGELFF,TGTGCCAGCATCCCGTGGACTAGCCGCGGGGAGCTGTTTTTT,TRBV5-6,few,TRBJ2-2,TRBD2
CASRWRGGTGELFF,TGTGCCAGCAGATGGCGGGGAGGAACCGGGGAGCTGTTTTTT,TRBV6-5,.,TRBJ2-2,.
CASSQGTDHSYEQYF,TGTGCCAGCAGCCAGGGCACAGATCACTCCTACGAGCAGTACTTC,TRBV3-1/TRBV3-2,.,TRBJ2-7,.
CASSDQGYTEAFF,TGTGCCAGCAGTGACCAGGGTTACACTGAAGCTTTCTTT,TRBV6-1,.,TRBJ1-1,.
CASSVSDRVGPDTQYF,TGTGCCAGCAGCGTATCCGACAGGGTGGGGCCAGATACGCAGTATTTT,TRBV9,.,TRBJ2-3,TRBD1
CASSSGTSGVYEQYF,TGCGCCAGCAGCTCGGGGACTAGCGGGGTCTACGAGCAGTACTTC,TRBV5-1,.,TRBJ2-7,TRBD2
CASRPQGASEAFF,TGTGCCAGCAGACCTCAGGGGGCGAGTGAAGCTTTCTTT,TRBV6-5,few,TRBJ1-1,TRBD1
CASSLSREGAGYGYTF,TGTGCCAGCAGTTTATCAAGGGAGGGAGCAGGCTATGGCTACACCTTC,TRBV27,.,TRBJ1-2,.